Presented here are 30 T cell receptor beta chains from one specimen sequenced in a study of shared clonotypes between healthy human individuals. Measured with immunoSEQ multiplex PCR; TCRdb has only the in-frame clones, and not every one. The profile shows 2,500,000 or so clones, roughly 93% of them singletons. Sequenced sample: naive CD4+ T cells from PBMCs. Subset defined: CD45RA+ positively selected. The receptors come from a young man in good health. Some clones in this sample may be carry-over from other donors' samples.

The V call is TRBV7-9, the J call TRBJ2-7; possible D gene TRBD2, 5 bases. Trimming removed 5 bases from V and 3 bases from J, with 11 bases in between. The CDR3 has 13 residues. Looked up from germline, CDR1 is SEHNR and CDR2 is FQNEAQ (reference sequence). DNA of the CDR3: TGTGCCAGCAGCCGCCGAGGGAGCTACGAGCAGTACTTC. Translating gives CASSRRGSYEQYF.

The chain is built from TRBV5-1 and TRBJ2-1; unclear D gene. This CDR3 has 16 residues. Trimming left V 4 bases short and J 3 bases short, with 17 bases between. From germline, CDR1 is SGHRS and CDR2 YFSETQ. CDR3 sequence (DNA): TGCGCCAGCAGCCGTATACGCGATCCAAGCTACAATGAGCAGTTCTTC. Translation gives CASSRIRDPSYNEQFF.

The table lists this clone with a count of one. The rearrangement uses TRBV5-1 and TRBJ1-2; 8 nucleotides align to TRBD1. V lost 0 bases, J lost 4 bases, and 8 bases stayed unmatched. The CDR3 has 16 residues. Germline V gives CDR1 SGHRS, CDR2 YFSETQ. The CDR3 sequence is CASSLVPGGASYGYTF. Written as DNA, the CDR3 is TGCGCCAGCAGCTTGGTTCCAGGGGGCGCCTCCTATGGCTACACCTTC.

As concerns this clone: The identical CDR3 is also encoded by other nucleotide sequences in the sample. The V gene is TRBV6-1, the J gene TRBJ2-1, with D possibly matching TRBD2 (6 bases). Deletions cut 1 base from V and 1 base from J, with 8 bases between. CDR1 is MNHNS, CDR2 SASEGT, per germline. This CDR3 comprises 15 residues. For the CDR3, the DNA is TGTGCCAGCAGTGAAGTCGGGAGATCCTACAATGAGCAGTTCTTC. This encodes CASSEVGRSYNEQFF.

The chain carries TRBV2 and TRBJ2-3; D not certain. This CDR3 has 8 residues. V gave up 6 bases and J gave up 10 bases, with 2 bases separating them. Germline CDR1 reads SNHLY; CDR2 reads FYNNEI. CDR3 bases: TGTGCCAGCAGCTCGCAGTATTTT. It specifies CASSSQYF.

The chain has TRBV21-1 and TRBJ1-1; the D segment call TRBD1 is taken from the table without a DNA check. TRBV21-1 is marked as a pseudogene. The CDR3 consists of 16 residues. CDR3 coding DNA: TGTGCCAGCAGCAATGATAGGGGGCAGGGTGGTACTGAAGCTTTCTTT. Its translation is CASSNDRGQGGTEAFF.

This rearrangement joins TRBV13 to TRBJ2-6; the match to TRBD2 covers 12 bases. The CDR3 totals 21 residues. The V segment lost 7 bases and the J segment 0 bases; nucleotides outside the gene matches: 16. Germline assignment: CDR1 PRHDT and CDR2 FYEKMQ (reference sequence). CDR3 nucleotides: TGTGCCAGCACCATCCTCTACCCGGGACTAGCGGGTATCTCTGGGGCCAACGTCCTGACTTTC. This gives the protein CASTILYPGLAGISGANVLTF.

The V and J genes are TRBV6-5 and TRBJ2-7; no reliable D call. V was pared by 2 bases and J by 0 bases, with 14 bases between. Germline CDR1 MNHEY, CDR2 SVGAGI. The CDR3 has 16 residues. The CDR3 loop is CASSYGNLLTSYEQYF. The DNA for the CDR3 is TGTGCCAGCAGTTACGGGAACCTGTTAACCTCCTACGAGCAGTACTTC.

This clone was detected once. This chain links TRBV18 with TRBJ2-3; D is ambiguous. From germline, CDR1 is KGHSH and CDR2 LQKENI. Trimming took 6 bases from V and 7 from J, leaving 14 bases between them. The CDR3 has 13 residues. The CDR3, as DNA: TGTGCCAGCTCCCCAACATTCGGGTATACGCAGTATTTT. As protein: CASSPTFGYTQYF.

To note about this clone: The same CDR3 also results from other DNA sequences found in this sample. This chain connects TRBV5-8 to TRBJ2-1; 13 nucleotides line up with TRBD2. The CDR3 totals 15 residues. Looked up from germline, CDR1 is SGHTS and CDR2 is YDEGEE. Germline trimming cut 4 bases from V and 7 bases from J; bases unmatched to any gene: 5. The CDR3 loop is CASSPRLAGGNEQFF. CDR3 bases: TGTGCCAGCAGCCCCAGACTAGCGGGAGGTAATGAGCAGTTCTTC.

The V and J genes are TRBV7-9 and TRBJ2-1; TRBD2 might be the D (6 bases). Between the trimmed V and J ends, which lost 5 bases and 13 bases, there was a span of 21 bases. The CDR3 totals 14 residues. CDR1 and CDR2 (germline): SEHNR, FQNEAQ (reference sequence). The CDR3: CASSHSLARDRQFF. The CDR3 DNA sequence: TGTGCCAGCAGCCATTCTCTAGCGCGGGATCGACAGTTCTTC.

V is TRBV7-2 and J is TRBJ1-2, with TRBD1 as a possible D gene (5 bases). Between the trimmed V and J ends, which lost 0 bases and 8 bases, there was a span of 19 bases. Germline assignment: CDR1 SGHTA and CDR2 FQGNSA. This CDR3 contains 16 residues. Here the CDR3 DNA reads TGTGCCAGCAGCTTAGCCATCCGGTGGGGGATCCGCGGCTACACCTTC. Residues: CASSLAIRWGIRGYTF.

The CDR3 here is CASTSGRLNNSPLHF. The CDR3 DNA reads as TGTGCCAGCACTTCCGGTCGCCTTAATAATTCACCCCTCCACTTT. The chain employs TRBV28 and TRBJ1-6; D is unclear. V lost 7 bases and J lost 5, with 15 bases in between. This CDR3 has 15 residues. Germline CDR1 reads MDHEN; CDR2 reads SYDVKM.

The chain has TRBV28 and TRBJ2-1, with TRBD2 matching over 10 bases. The CDR3 length is 13 residues. The trim removed 7 bases at V and 7 bases at J, leaving 4 bases unmatched. Germline CDR1 MDHEN, CDR2 SYDVKM. The CDR3 DNA reads as TGTGCCAGCAAGCGGGAGGGCCCGAATGAGCAGTTCTTC. Its protein is CASKREGPNEQFF.

This sequence joins TRBV29-1 and TRBJ1-1; TRBD1 aligns across 7 bases. CDR1 and CDR2 from the germline V gene are SQVTM and ANQGSEA. The CDR3 is 11 amino acids. The trim removed 4 bases at V and 6 bases at J, leaving 2 bases unmatched. The CDR3 protein is CSVAQGSEAFF. The CDR3 DNA is TGCAGCGTTGCACAGGGGTCTGAAGCTTTCTTT.

The chain combines TRBV30 with TRBJ2-6, with D unresolved. Germline V CDR1 and CDR2: GTSNPN, SVGIG (reference sequence). The ends were cut back, 2 bases at V and 3 bases at J, with 14 bases in the middle. The CDR3 length is 16 residues. The CDR3 protein is CAWSPSPPVGANVLTF. CDR3 in DNA: TGTGCCTGGAGTCCATCCCCCCCGGTTGGGGCCAACGTCCTGACTTTC.

The gene calls are TRBV28 and TRBJ2-1; D possibly corresponds to TRBD2 (6 bases). The CDR3 runs to 16 residues. V gave up 4 bases and J gave up 5 bases, with 18 bases separating them. Germline V CDR1 and CDR2: MDHEN, SYDVKM. The CDR3 nucleotides read TGTGCCAGCAGTTCTACCTCAGCGGGCTGGAACAATGAGCAGTTCTTC. Its protein is CASSSTSAGWNNEQFF. Together with reference TRBV28 and TRBJ2-1, the CDR3 gives the full variable domain: DVKVTQSSRYLVKRTGEKVFLECVQDMDHENMFWYRQDPGLGLRLIYFSYDVKMKEKGDIPEGYSVSREKKERFSLILESASTNQTSMYLCASSSTSAGWNNEQFFGPGTRLTVL.

In this sample, this clone turned up once. The chain links TRBV7-3 to TRBJ1-4; perhaps TRBD1 as D (5 bases). The germline CDR1 and CDR2 sequences are SGHTA and FQGTGA. The CDR3 extends over 15 amino acids. The V and J ends lost 5 bases and 5 bases respectively, with 15 bases between them. The CDR3 DNA follows: TGTGCCAGCAGCCCCTCCGGGGCCATCAATGAAAAACTGTTTTTT. This translates into CASSPSGAINEKLFF.

The rearrangement links TRBV4-1 to TRBJ2-2, with unresolved D. The ends were cut back, 4 bases at V and 1 base at J, with 10 bases in the middle. There are 15 residues in the CDR3. Germline V CDR1 and CDR2: MGHRA, YSYEKL. CDR3 bases: TGCGCCAGCAGCCCGTACTGGGAGAACACCGGGGAGCTGTTTTTT. Translated: CASSPYWENTGELFF.

The V gene is TRBV14, the J gene TRBJ1-1; possibly TRBD1 for D (5 bases). Germline V gene sequence: CDR1 SGHDN, CDR2 FVKESK. This CDR3 region has 13 residues. Trimming pared 5 bases from V and 5 bases from J, leaving 12 bases between. The CDR3 reads CASSGNRLTEAFF. In nucleotides, the CDR3 is TGTGCCAGCAGCGGGAACAGGTTGACTGAAGCTTTCTTT.

The chain carries TRBV15 and TRBJ1-5, with D hard to call. Germline CDR1 reads LNHNV; CDR2 reads YYDKDF (reference sequence). The V gene lost 4 bases and the J gene lost 0 bases, with 19 bases spanning the gap. The CDR3 loop spans 18 amino acids. The DNA of the CDR3 is TGTGCCACCAGCAAAGTCAGGAAGAAGATATTTAGCAATCAGCCCCAGCATTTT. This gives the protein CATSKVRKKIFSNQPQHF.

This chain connects TRBV9 to TRBJ2-7; D may be TRBD1 or TRBD2 (5 bases each). Germline V gives CDR1 SGDLS, CDR2 YYNGEE. The V end lost 4 bases, the J end lost 0 bases, and 20 bases lay between the germline ends. The length of the CDR3 is 17 residues. The CDR3 coding sequence is TGTGCCAGCAGCCCACTCCCGGGACGGAGGAGCTCCTACGAGCAGTACTTC. This translates into CASSPLPGRRSSYEQYF.

For this clone: Other DNA sequences in the same sample also yield this CDR3. V gene TRBV28 combines with J gene TRBJ2-2; D is unclear. CDR3 size: 11 residues. CDR1 and CDR2 (germline): MDHEN, SYDVKM. The V end was cut by 6 bases, the J end by 4 bases, with 3 bases between. The CDR3 sequence: CASSRTGELFF. The CDR3 nucleotides read TGTGCCAGCAGCCGCACCGGGGAGCTGTTTTTT.

V gene TRBV5-1 combines with J gene TRBJ2-3; tentatively, D is TRBD2 (5 bases). In germline, CDR1 is SGHRS, CDR2 YFSETQ. Trimming shortened V by 9 bases and J by 0 bases, and 17 bases separated the two germline ends. The CDR3 covers 15 residues. The CDR3 here is CATTRSTGSTDTQYF. The CDR3 DNA reads TGCGCCACCACACGGAGCACGGGGAGCACAGATACGCAGTATTTT.

The J gene is TRBJ2-5, the V gene TRBV2; D perhaps matches TRBD1 (5 bases). CDR1 is SNHLY and CDR2 is FYNNEI in the germline V gene. There are 15 residues in the CDR3. Trimming cost V 4 bases and J 5 bases, with 17 bases left between them. The chain's CDR3 is CASSGNQGPQETQYF. CDR3 in DNA: TGTGCCAGCAGTGGAAACCAGGGTCCCCAGGAGACCCAGTACTTC.

The gene calls are TRBV5-5 and TRBJ2-2, with D possibly matching TRBD2 (5 bases). This CDR3 region has 16 residues. Germline V gene data show CDR1 as SGHKS and CDR2 as YYEKEE (reference sequence). V was pared by 0 bases and J by 3 bases, with 12 bases between. CDR3 protein: CASSLGSGWDTGELFF. The CDR3 DNA is TGTGCCAGCAGCTTGGGGTCGGGATGGGACACCGGGGAGCTGTTTTTT.

The chain is built from TRBV29-1 and TRBJ2-3; 8 positions match TRBD2. Germline V gene data show CDR1 as SQVTM and CDR2 as ANQGSEA. The CDR3 contains 13 residues. Trimming took 3 bases from V and 6 from J; bases not matched to a gene: 5. CDR3 in amino acids: CSVDPSSGDTQYF. The CDR3 bases are TGCAGCGTTGACCCCTCTAGCGGGGATACGCAGTATTTT.

The V gene is TRBV11-1, the J gene TRBJ2-2, with 7 bases identical to TRBD1. V lost 5 bases and J lost 3; bases outside the gene matches: 6. Germline CDR1 is SGHAT and CDR2 is FQDESV (reference sequence). The CDR3 covers 15 residues. The CDR3 region has the DNA TGTGCCAGCAGCCCTAACAGGGGCTACACCGGGGAGCTGTTTTTT. This translates into CASSPNRGYTGELFF.

V usage is TRBV10-3 and J usage is TRBJ1-5; possibly TRBD1 for D (5 bases). Germline V CDR1 and CDR2: ENHRY, SYGVKD. The V end was cut by 3 bases, the J end by 7 bases, with 19 bases between. The CDR3 sequence is 16 residues long. CDR3 sequence: CAISEGRGGISQPQHF. CDR3 nucleotide sequence: TGTGCCATCAGTGAAGGTCGTGGGGGGATATCGCAGCCCCAGCATTTT.

The J gene is TRBJ2-1, the V gene TRBV27; D may be TRBD2 (6 bases). V was trimmed by 3 bases and J by 8 bases, leaving 11 bases between them. Germline CDR1 reads MNHEY; CDR2 reads SMNVEV (reference sequence). The CDR3 totals 13 residues. The CDR3 region has the DNA TGTGCCAGCAGTTTGCCTACGGGGGATGAGCAGTTCTTC. Translation: CASSLPTGDEQFF.